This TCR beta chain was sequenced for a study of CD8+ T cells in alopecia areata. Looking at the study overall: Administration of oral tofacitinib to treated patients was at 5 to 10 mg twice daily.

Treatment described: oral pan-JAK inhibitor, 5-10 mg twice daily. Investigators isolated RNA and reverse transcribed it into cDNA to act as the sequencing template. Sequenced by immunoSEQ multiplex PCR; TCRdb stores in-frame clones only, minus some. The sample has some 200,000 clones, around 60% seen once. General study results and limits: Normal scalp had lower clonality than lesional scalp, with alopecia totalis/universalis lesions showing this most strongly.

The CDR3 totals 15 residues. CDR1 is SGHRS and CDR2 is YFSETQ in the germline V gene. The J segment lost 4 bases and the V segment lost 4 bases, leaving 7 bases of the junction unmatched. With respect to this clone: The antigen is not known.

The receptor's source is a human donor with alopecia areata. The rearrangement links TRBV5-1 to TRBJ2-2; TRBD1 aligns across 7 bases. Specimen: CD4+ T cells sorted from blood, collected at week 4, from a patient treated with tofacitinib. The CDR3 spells CASSPGGLGTGELFF. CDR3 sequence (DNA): TGCGCCAGCAGCCCAGGGGGTCTAGGCACCGGGGAGCTGTTTTTT. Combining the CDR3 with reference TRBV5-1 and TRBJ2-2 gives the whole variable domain KAGVTQTPRYLIKTRGQQVTLSCSPISGHRSVSWYQQTPGQGLQFLFEYFSETQRNKGNFPGRFSGRQFSNSRSEMNVSTLELGDSALYLCASSPGGLGTGELFFGEGSRLTVL.